These 26 T cell receptor beta chains share one sample of origin, sequenced in a study of T cell responses to AZD1222 COVID-19 vaccine. Sequencing used immunoSEQ multiplex PCR; TCRdb keeps in-frame clones, though not all of them. The table includes 99,000 or so clones, 85% to 90% detected once. The sequenced sample was peripheral blood, obtained on day 0 of AZD1222 vaccination. These receptors all stem from an adult in good health.

The chain links TRBV19 to TRBJ1-5; D gene ambiguous. The V and J ends lost 10 bases and 0 bases respectively, with 19 bases between them. This CDR3 is built from 16 residues. The V gene's germline CDR1 is LNHDA and CDR2 SQIVND (reference sequence). The CDR3 sequence: CAISRPPTDSNQPQHF. CDR3 sequence (DNA): TGTGCCATTTCCCGCCCCCCGACGGATAGCAATCAGCCCCAGCATTTT.

This chain links TRBV19 with TRBJ2-1, with D unresolved. CDR1 is LNHDA and CDR2 is SQIVND in the germline V gene (reference sequence). The CDR3 covers 15 residues. Between the trimmed V and J ends, which lost 6 bases and 6 bases, there was a span of 18 bases. This chain's CDR3 is CASSSLMSSLNEQFF. The CDR3 nucleotides read TGTGCCAGTAGCTCCTTAATGAGCTCCCTCAATGAGCAGTTCTTC.

The J gene is TRBJ1-5, the V gene TRBV7-8; D is perhaps TRBD1 (6 bases). The CDR3 totals 17 residues. Trimming removed 6 bases at V and 4 bases at J, with 22 bases between. Germline loops: CDR1 SGHVS, CDR2 FQNEAQ. CDR3 loop: CASSSGQPDLWNQPQHF. CDR3 nucleotides: TGTGCCAGCAGTTCCGGACAGCCAGACTTGTGGAATCAGCCCCAGCATTTT.

The chain couples TRBV10-3 to TRBJ2-1; 7 positions match TRBD1. The V and J ends lost 2 bases and 7 bases, in that order; junction bases with no gene match: 5. CDR1 is ENHRY, CDR2 SYGVKD, per germline. The CDR3 spans 14 residues. The CDR3 protein is CAISEPGQHNEQFF. CDR3 bases: TGTGCCATCAGTGAGCCGGGACAGCATAATGAGCAGTTCTTC.

The gene calls are TRBV7-9 and TRBJ1-1; no reliable D call. CDR1 SEHNR and CDR2 FQNEAQ come from the germline V gene (reference sequence). Between the trimmed V and J ends, which lost 11 bases and 0 bases, there was a span of 10 bases. The CDR3 sequence is 12 residues long. DNA for the CDR3: TGTGCCGGTTCGTCTGTGAACACTGAAGCTTTCTTT. Translated: CAGSSVNTEAFF.

The chain carries TRBV5-1 and TRBJ2-1; TRBD2 is a possible D gene (7 bases). The CDR3 has 16 residues. In germline, CDR1 is SGHRS, CDR2 YFSETQ. V lost 2 bases and J lost 1, with 13 bases in between. This chain's CDR3 is CASSFGGAGSYNEQFF. Written as DNA, the CDR3 is TGCGCCAGCAGCTTTGGGGGGGCGGGGTCCTACAATGAGCAGTTCTTC.

This clone occurred a few times. V gene TRBV28 combines with J gene TRBJ1-2; 7 bases match TRBD1. The germline CDR1 and CDR2 sequences are MDHEN and SYDVKM. This CDR3 has 17 residues. The ends lost 4 bases at V and 4 bases at J; junction bases unmatched: 15. The CDR3 sequence: CASSSPGQPLEGYGYTF. In DNA form, the CDR3 reads TGTGCCAGCAGTTCACCGGGACAGCCGCTCGAAGGCTATGGCTACACCTTC.

The rearrangement links TRBV7-9 to TRBJ1-2; 7 bases map to TRBD1. Trimming took 7 bases from V and 6 from J; bases not matched to a gene: 5. The germline CDR1 and CDR2 sequences are SEHNR and FQNEAQ (reference sequence). The CDR3 covers 12 residues. The CDR3 DNA follows: TGTGCCAGCACCACGGACAGGAATGGCTACACCTTC. Its protein is CASTTDRNGYTF.

The CDR3 coding sequence is TGCAGTGCTAGTAGCTCTGGAAACACCATATATTTT. Translation gives CSASSSGNTIYF. The rearrangement uses TRBV20-1 and TRBJ1-3; D remains ambiguous. CDR3 size: 12 residues. CDR1 DFQATT and CDR2 SNEGSKA come from the germline V gene (reference sequence). V lost 3 bases, J lost 0 bases, and 3 bases lay in between.

The rearrangement uses TRBV6-2 or TRBV6-3 and TRBJ2-7; 7 bases fit TRBD1. V was pared by 6 bases and J by 2 bases, with 10 bases of the junction left unmatched. This CDR3 has 15 amino acids. CDR1 and CDR2 (germline): MNHEY, SVGEGT. The CDR3: CASSPPGRGPYEQYF. The CDR3 DNA follows: TGTGCCAGCAGCCCTCCGGGAAGGGGGCCCTACGAGCAGTACTTC.

This sequence joins TRBV7-9 and TRBJ1-4; D is ambiguous. The CDR3 sequence is 14 residues long. V shed 3 bases and J shed 8 bases, with 13 bases lying between them. Per germline, CDR1 SEHNR and CDR2 FQNEAQ (reference sequence). The CDR3, as DNA: TGTGCCAGCAGCTTTGGGGTGGTCGGGGAAAAACTGTTTTTT. Translation gives CASSFGVVGEKLFF. Complete variable domain (other parts from reference TRBV7-9 and TRBJ1-4): DTGVSQNPRHKITKRGQNVTFRCDPISEHNRLYWYRQTLGQGPEFLTYFQNEAQLEKSRLLSDRFSAERPKGSFSTLEIQRTEQGDSAMYLCASSFGVVGEKLFFGSGTQLSVL.

This chain joins TRBV10-1 and TRBJ2-3, with a possible D match to TRBD2 (6 bases). Trimming left V 3 bases short and J 0 bases short, with 13 bases between. CDR3 size: 16 residues. Germline CDR1 and CDR2: WNHNN and SYGVQD (reference sequence). CDR3 in amino acids: CASSDRDFPSTDTQYF. CDR3 nucleotides: TGCGCCAGCAGTGACCGGGACTTCCCTAGCACAGATACGCAGTATTTT.

This clone showed up just once. The chain couples TRBV27 to TRBJ2-7; a possible D gene is TRBD1 (6 bases). Germline values: CDR1 MNHEY, CDR2 SMNVEV (reference sequence). The CDR3 runs 11 residues. V lost 6 bases to trimming and J lost 3 bases, with 6 bases between them. The chain's CDR3 is CASRQGYEQYF. CDR3 bases: TGTGCCAGCAGACAGGGCTACGAGCAGTACTTC.

The chain links TRBV11-3 to TRBJ2-3; D is unresolved. Germline assignment: CDR1 SGHNT and CDR2 YENEEA. Trimming took off 6 bases at V and 0 bases at J, with 10 bases between the two ends. This CDR3 region has 14 residues. CDR3 DNA: TGTGCCAGCAGTAATACAAGGAGCACAGATACGCAGTATTTT. Residues: CASSNTRSTDTQYF.

This clone was recorded only once. The genes are TRBV19 and TRBJ2-3, with 10 bases lining up with TRBD2. In germline, CDR1 is LNHDA, CDR2 SQIVND (reference sequence). This CDR3 spans 17 amino acids. J gave up 5 bases and V 6 bases, and 14 bases lay outside the gene matches. CDR3 in DNA: TGTGCCAGTAGCCCCTTAGGACTAGCGGCTAGTAAAGATACGCAGTATTTT. Translated: CASSPLGLAASKDTQYF.

This clone has just one count. The V call is TRBV10-2, the J call TRBJ1-2, with a tentative D call TRBD1 (6 bases). CDR1 and CDR2 (germline): WSHSY, SAAADI. The V end was cut by 2 bases, the J end by 2 bases, with 9 bases between. The CDR3 loop spans 14 amino acids. CDR3 sequence reads: CASSETGSNYGYTF. The CDR3 nucleotides are TGCGCCAGCAGTGAGACAGGGTCGAACTATGGCTACACCTTC.

The chain has TRBV7-8 and TRBJ2-6; no reliable D call. V lost 8 bases and J 0 bases, leaving 17 bases between the germline ends. The CDR3 runs 17 residues. Looked up from germline, CDR1 is SGHVS and CDR2 is FQNEAQ. DNA of the CDR3: TGTGCCAGCGGCCCCCGGGCAGAAATCTCTGGGGCCAACGTCCTGACTTTC. Translating it yields CASGPRAEISGANVLTF.

The chain uses TRBV6-5 and TRBJ2-6, with 7 nucleotides matching TRBD1. The CDR3 extends over 15 amino acids. Germline V gives CDR1 MNHEY, CDR2 SVGAGI. V lost 6 bases, J lost 2 bases, and 4 bases stayed unmatched. Here the CDR3 DNA reads TGTGCCAGCAGGGCAGGGGGTCCTGGGGCCAACGTCCTGACTTTC. As protein: CASRAGGPGANVLTF.

The V gene is TRBV7-9, the J gene TRBJ2-5; D is unclear. CDR1 and CDR2 from the germline V gene are SEHNR and FQNEAQ (reference sequence). The CDR3 consists of 14 residues. The germline V and J ends were trimmed by 1 base and 1 base, with 7 bases remaining between them. CDR3 in amino acids: CASSLVPAQETQYF. CDR3 DNA: TGTGCCAGCAGCTTAGTGCCAGCCCAAGAGACCCAGTACTTC.

This clone was seen a few times. This chain uses TRBV18 with TRBJ2-5, with D unresolved. CDR3 size: 15 residues. V lost 3 bases and J 1 base, leaving 12 bases between the germline ends. The V gene's germline CDR1 is KGHSH and CDR2 LQKENI. The CDR3 loop is CASSPLSASQETQYF. Here the CDR3 DNA reads TGTGCCAGCTCACCGTTATCTGCCAGCCAAGAGACCCAGTACTTC.

The chain carries TRBV19 and TRBJ2-7; 10 bases fit TRBD2. Germline V gene sequence: CDR1 LNHDA, CDR2 SQIVND (reference sequence). This CDR3 contains 14 residues. The ends lost 5 bases at V and 2 bases at J; junction bases unmatched: 3. CDR3 in DNA: TGTGCCAGTAGTTACGGACTAGCGGCCTACGAGCAGTACTTC. It specifies CASSYGLAAYEQYF.

V gene TRBV29-1 combines with J gene TRBJ2-7, with a tentative D call TRBD1 (6 bases). The ends were cut back, 6 bases at V and 3 bases at J, with 18 bases in the middle. The CDR3 length is 14 residues. CDR1 is SQVTM, CDR2 ANQGSEA, per germline. As DNA, the CDR3 is TGCAGCGTGAAGGGGGACGGATCGGGCTACGAGCAGTACTTC. Translated, it gives CSVKGDGSGYEQYF.

The rearrangement links TRBV11-2 to TRBJ2-7; D gene unclear. This CDR3 has 15 amino acids. The germline V gene encodes CDR1 SGHAT and CDR2 FQNNGV. The germline V and J ends were trimmed by 1 base and 2 bases, with 12 bases remaining between them. The CDR3 sequence: CASSLAAVGTYEQYF. For the CDR3, the DNA is TGTGCCAGCAGCTTAGCCGCAGTGGGGACCTACGAGCAGTACTTC.

The rearrangement joins TRBV2 to TRBJ1-4; a possible D gene is TRBD1 (6 bases). The length of the CDR3 is 14 residues. Germline CDR1 and CDR2: SNHLY and FYNNEI. V was trimmed by 4 bases and J by 8 bases, leaving 14 bases between them. The CDR3 spells CASSVRRTEEKLFF. In DNA, the CDR3 is TGTGCCAGCAGTGTTCGCAGGACAGAAGAAAAACTGTTTTTT.

This sequence joins TRBV3-1 (or the pseudogene TRBV3-2) and TRBJ1-4; D not resolved. Trimming removed 3 bases from V and 3 bases from J, with 8 bases in between. Germline CDR1 and CDR2: LGHDT and YNNKEL (reference sequence). This CDR3 is 14 amino acids long. This CDR3 is CASSQGWANEKLFF. The DNA for the CDR3 is TGTGCCAGCAGCCAGGGTTGGGCTAATGAAAAACTGTTTTTT.

The gene calls are TRBV29-1 and TRBJ1-2; D is ambiguous. The germline CDR1 and CDR2 sequences are SQVTM and ANQGSEA. Deletions cut 5 bases from V and 8 bases from J, with 9 bases between. This CDR3 is built from 10 residues. DNA of the CDR3: TGCAGCGTTCTCTCGTCAGGCTACACCTTC. Translating gives CSVLSSGYTF.